This T cell receptor beta chain came from a study of OX40 agonist ivuxolimab in advanced cancers. The overall study: Patients in dose escalation had liver, melanoma, kidney or head and neck cancers.

This table comes from immunoSEQ multiplex PCR, and its TCRdb copy is limited to in-frame clones, with some not included. The sample has roughly 15,000 clones; just under 80% are singletons. This clone ranks as large. This CDR3 contains 15 residues. CDR1 MNHNS and CDR2 SASEGT come from the germline V gene. V shed 3 bases and J shed 5 bases, with 17 bases lying between them. The sample consisted of CD4+ or CD8+ T cells sorted from blood, taken in a trial of the OX40 agonist ivuxolimab. V usage is TRBV6-1 and J usage is TRBJ2-7; tentative D call: TRBD1 (8 bases). The source is an adult with an advanced solid tumor such as melanoma, head and neck, liver or kidney cancer. The CDR3 DNA reads as TGTGCCAGCAGTGACGTAACAGGGGGGGGCAACGAGCAGTACTTC. Protein: CASSDVTGGGNEQYF.